This TCR beta chain was retrieved from a study of PD-1 blockade in classical Hodgkin lymphoma. Findings of the study overall: Reports described newly diagnosed patients as having lower baseline TCR diversity than healthy donors. Among the patients, those starting nivolumab under 1 year after ASCT were excluded.

Documented time point: cycle 4 day 1 (C4D1), after about 6 weeks of nivolumab. In every patient, relapse followed autologous stem cell transplantation, while exposure to brentuximab vedotin differed. Repertoires were generated with immunoSEQ multiplex PCR, while TCRdb's copy carries only in-frame clones and drops some. Seen here are 20,000 to 25,000 clones, 70% to 75% observed once, and the top ten hold roughly a fifth. Regarding this clone: Its antigen is undetermined.

This CDR3 is built from 15 residues. Per the germline V gene, CDR1 is KGHSY and CDR2 is FQNENV. Trimming stripped 4 bases from V and 7 bases from J, with 19 bases between. The sequence was obtained from a human donor with classical Hodgkin lymphoma. The material sequenced was peripheral blood mononuclear cells (PBMCs), taken before the fourth cycle of nivolumab. The chain couples TRBV16 to TRBJ1-1; D not certain. In DNA form, the CDR3 reads TGTGCCAGCAGCCCGCGAACCGGGTGGTTTGATGAAGCTTTCTTT. Protein product: CASSPRTGWFDEAFF.